Included here is one TCR beta chain sequence, with context. Its antigen remains unidentified. No per-base quality is available; no much larger clone lies one base away. The CDR3 contains 14 residues, cysteine and phenylalanine counted. The DNA shown is the 42-base CDR3, in frame from base 1. The trim is 3 bases for V and 9 bases for J, with a gap of 15 bases between the germline ends. This record comes from a study of post-analysis software for immune sequencing data (dated by TCRdb to about 2015). About the investigation overall: Relapsing-remitting, secondary progressive and progressive-relapsing multiple sclerosis were recorded as disease courses, and subtype annotation was lacking for some patients. Patient repertoires were compared against ten to twelve previously published healthy control repertoires from donors aged roughly 6 to 28 years. A subset of samples was prepared in parallel using single-end sample barcoding, then pooled and co-amplified after Illumina adapter ligation.

The library was obtained by PCR. This sample was sequenced with an Illumina HiSeq 2500. To reduce PCR and sequencing biases, unique molecular identifiers were built into the TCR beta cDNA libraries. Per 1 to 10 million input T cells, 500,000 or so cDNA molecules were obtained, such that each molecule approximated one T cell. The patient libraries were prepared and sequenced using the same protocol as the earlier healthy control dataset. Samples belonging to the same batch were prepared together, multiplexed and sequenced on a shared HiSeq lane. The authors' pipeline ran thus. MIGEC was used to process the raw barcoded reads, and molecular identifier groups with only a single read were discarded before consensus assembly and CDR3 extraction. Clonotype tables were post-analysed with VDJtools, and diversity was normalized by down-sampling all datasets to the smallest sample size. In repertoire overlap clustering, CDR3 amino acid sequences, but not nucleotide sequences, were matched to correct batch-related cross-sample contamination. TCRdb trimmed the raw reads at Q25, called clones with MiXCR and kept productive beta chains. A single entry per CDR3 protein holds the most common genes and DNA from its merged rows. For this entry, the V and J calls and clone size follow TCRdb and not the study's own pipeline. The sample records about 620,000 distinct CDR3 sequences, roughly 40% of which are singletons. Approximately 1.7% of the sample rests with the top ten.

TCR beta repertoires were profiled from peripheral blood of some 13 young patients with multiple sclerosis to demonstrate the VDJtools post-analysis software. The patients with multiple sclerosis were children and adolescents between roughly 6 and 15 years of age. General findings and caveats noted by the study authors: Direct clustering with F measure revealed strong co-clustering of samples prepared in the same batch, which led to a batch-effect correction. Significantly lower normalized Chao1 diversity was found in multiple sclerosis patients than in controls, suggesting substantial peripheral T-cell clonal expansion. Patients showed significantly higher frequencies than controls for five TRBV segments, among them TRBV5-6, TRBV5-1 and TRBV20-1. The control group was slightly older than the multiple sclerosis patient group.

The sample comprised blood. The sequence came from a girl aged 5-17 years with multiple sclerosis. This chain joins TRBV12-3 or TRBV12-4 to TRBJ2-1, with TRBD1 as a weak D call on 6 bases. In nucleotide form, the sequence is TGTGCCAGCAGTTTTCCGTTTAGCAGGGGTGAGCAGTTCTTC. Translated, it gives CASSFPFSRGEQFF.